What follows describes a single T cell receptor (beta chain). Its target is not known. This record belongs to a study of PD-1 blockade in classical Hodgkin lymphoma. Overall study results and limits: Diversity similar to that of newly diagnosed patients was seen at baseline in complete responders. Reported findings placed baseline TCR diversity lower in newly diagnosed patients (compared with healthy donors).

The CDR3 consists of 14 residues. CDR1 SGHRS and CDR2 YFSETQ come from the germline V gene. Between the trimmed V and J ends, which lost 4 bases and 5 bases, there was a span of 15 bases. Each of the patients experienced relapse following autologous stem cell transplantation, and their brentuximab vedotin exposure differed. Responses achieved at best were complete response, partial response or progressive disease. Assay used: immunoSEQ multiplex PCR; TCRdb lists only in-frame clones, some missing. The table has 90,000 or so clones, around nine tenths seen once. The chain has TRBV5-1 and TRBJ1-2; TRBD1 might be the D (5 bases). The sample here was peripheral blood mononuclear cells (PBMCs), taken before the second cycle of nivolumab. The TCR comes from a human donor with classical Hodgkin lymphoma. CDR3 DNA: TGCGCCAGCAGCCCCAGAGGGGCAGGTTATGGCTACACCTTC. This codes for CASSPRGAGYGYTF.